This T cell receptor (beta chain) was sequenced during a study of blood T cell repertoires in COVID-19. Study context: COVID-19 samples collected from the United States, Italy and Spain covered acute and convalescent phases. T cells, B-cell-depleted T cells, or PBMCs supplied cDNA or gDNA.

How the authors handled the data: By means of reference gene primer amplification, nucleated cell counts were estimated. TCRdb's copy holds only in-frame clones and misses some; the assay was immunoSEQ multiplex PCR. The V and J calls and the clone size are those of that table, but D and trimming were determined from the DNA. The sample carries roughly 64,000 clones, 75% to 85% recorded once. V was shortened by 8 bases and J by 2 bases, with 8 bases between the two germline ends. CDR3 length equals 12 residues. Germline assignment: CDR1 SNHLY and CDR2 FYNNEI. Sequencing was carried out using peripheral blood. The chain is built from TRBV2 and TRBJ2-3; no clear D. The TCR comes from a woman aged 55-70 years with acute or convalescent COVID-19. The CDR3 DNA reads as TGTGCCAGCGAGGAGTTCACAGATACGCAGTATTTT. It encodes CASEEFTDTQYF. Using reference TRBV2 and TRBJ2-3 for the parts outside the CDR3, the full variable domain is EPEVTQTPSHQVTQMGQEVILRCVPISNHLYFYWYRQILGQKVEFLVSFYNNEISEKSEIFDDQFSVERPDGSNFTLKIRSTKLEDSAMYFCASEEFTDTQYFGPGTRLTVL.